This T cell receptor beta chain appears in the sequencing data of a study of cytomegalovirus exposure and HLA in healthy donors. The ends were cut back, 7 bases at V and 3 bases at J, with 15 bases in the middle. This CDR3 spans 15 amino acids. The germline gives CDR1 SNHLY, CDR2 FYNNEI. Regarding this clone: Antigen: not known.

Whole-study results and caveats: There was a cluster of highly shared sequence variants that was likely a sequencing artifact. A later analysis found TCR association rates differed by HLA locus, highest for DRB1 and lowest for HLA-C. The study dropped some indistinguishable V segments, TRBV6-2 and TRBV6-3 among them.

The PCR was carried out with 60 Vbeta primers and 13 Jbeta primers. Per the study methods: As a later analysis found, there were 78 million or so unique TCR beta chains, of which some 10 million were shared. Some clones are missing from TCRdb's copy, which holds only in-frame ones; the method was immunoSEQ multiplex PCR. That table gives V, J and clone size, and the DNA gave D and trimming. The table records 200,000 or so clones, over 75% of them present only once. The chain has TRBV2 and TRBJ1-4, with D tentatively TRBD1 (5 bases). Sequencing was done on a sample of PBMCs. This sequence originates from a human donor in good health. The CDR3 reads CASNQGRGPNEKLFF. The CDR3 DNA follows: TGTGCCAGCAACCAAGGGAGGGGTCCTAATGAAAAACTGTTTTTT. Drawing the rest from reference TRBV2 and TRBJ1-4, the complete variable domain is EPEVTQTPSHQVTQMGQEVILRCVPISNHLYFYWYRQILGQKVEFLVSFYNNEISEKSEIFDDQFSVERPDGSNFTLKIRSTKLEDSAMYFCASNQGRGPNEKLFFGSGTQLSVL.